This TCR beta chain is from a study of cytomegalovirus exposure and HLA in healthy donors. Findings and limits, study-wide: A list of roughly 160 TCR beta chains associated with cytomegalovirus was given. Despite most TCR sequences being rare, some public TCRs occurred in many donors.

To note about this clone: Its antigen remains unknown.

CDR1 and CDR2 from the germline V gene are SGHRS and YFSETQ. V shed 1 base and J shed 2 bases, with 9 bases lying between them. This CDR3 is 14 amino acids long. Sequenced by immunoSEQ multiplex PCR; TCRdb stores in-frame clones only, minus some. The table lists fewer than 250,000 clones, approximately 85% of them singletons, with about 1.5% in the top ten. This TCR came from a woman aged 18-29 years in good health and CMV-seronegative. Sequencing used PBMCs. The chain is built from TRBV5-1 and TRBJ2-5; D gene unclear. In DNA, the CDR3 is TGCGCCAGCAGCTTGCTTCAGGTACAAGAGACCCAGTACTTC. Encoded protein: CASSLLQVQETQYF.